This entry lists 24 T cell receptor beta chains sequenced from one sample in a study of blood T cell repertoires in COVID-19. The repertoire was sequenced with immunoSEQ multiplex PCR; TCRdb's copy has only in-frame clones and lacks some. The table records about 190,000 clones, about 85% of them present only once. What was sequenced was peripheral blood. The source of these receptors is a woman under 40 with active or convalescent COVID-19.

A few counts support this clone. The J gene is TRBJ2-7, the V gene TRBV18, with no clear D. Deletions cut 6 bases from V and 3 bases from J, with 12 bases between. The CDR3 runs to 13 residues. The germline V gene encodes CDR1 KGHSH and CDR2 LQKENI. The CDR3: CASSSDTNYEQYF. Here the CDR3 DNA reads TGTGCCAGCTCCTCTGACACCAACTACGAGCAGTACTTC.

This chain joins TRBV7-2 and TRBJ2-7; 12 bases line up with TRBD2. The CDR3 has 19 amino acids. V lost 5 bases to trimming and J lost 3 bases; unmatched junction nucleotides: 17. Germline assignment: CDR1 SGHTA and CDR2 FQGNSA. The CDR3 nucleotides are TGTGCCAGCAGCCCCCCTGGGGGACTAGCGGGCGGGTTGGGCTACGAGCAGTACTTC. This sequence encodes CASSPPGGLAGGLGYEQYF.

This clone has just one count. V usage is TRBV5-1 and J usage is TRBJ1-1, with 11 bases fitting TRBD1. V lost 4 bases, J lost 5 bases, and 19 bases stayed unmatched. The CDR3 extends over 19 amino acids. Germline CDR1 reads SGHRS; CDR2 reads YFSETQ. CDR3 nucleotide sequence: TGCGCCAGCAGCCCCGGACAGGGGGCGGCCGAGGGGTATCGTACTGAAGCTTTCTTT. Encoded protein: CASSPGQGAAEGYRTEAFF.

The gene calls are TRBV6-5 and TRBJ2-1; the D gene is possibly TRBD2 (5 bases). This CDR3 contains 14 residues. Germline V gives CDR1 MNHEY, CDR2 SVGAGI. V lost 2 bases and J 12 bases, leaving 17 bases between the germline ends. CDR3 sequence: CASSYGGLLVGQFF. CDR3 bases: TGTGCCAGCAGTTACGGCGGGCTCCTCGTGGGGCAGTTCTTC.

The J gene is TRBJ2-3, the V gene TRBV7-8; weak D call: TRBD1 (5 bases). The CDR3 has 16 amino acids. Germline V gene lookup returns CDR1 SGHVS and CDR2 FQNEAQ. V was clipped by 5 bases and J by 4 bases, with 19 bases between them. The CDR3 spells CASSPNWGLLADTQYF. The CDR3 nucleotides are TGTGCCAGCAGCCCAAACTGGGGCCTTTTGGCAGATACGCAGTATTTT.

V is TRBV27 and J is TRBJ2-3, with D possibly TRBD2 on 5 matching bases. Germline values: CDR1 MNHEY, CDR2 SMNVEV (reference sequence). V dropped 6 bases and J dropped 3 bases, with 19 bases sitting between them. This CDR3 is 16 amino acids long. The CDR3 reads CASSRTRGPVTDTQYF. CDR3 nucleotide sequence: TGTGCCAGCAGCCGTACTCGAGGGCCGGTAACAGATACGCAGTATTTT.

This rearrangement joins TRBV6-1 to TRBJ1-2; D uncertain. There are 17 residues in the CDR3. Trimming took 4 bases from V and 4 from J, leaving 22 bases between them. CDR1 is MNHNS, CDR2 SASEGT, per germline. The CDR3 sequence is CASSGRISPSPAYGYTF. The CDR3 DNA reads TGTGCCAGCAGTGGGAGGATTTCTCCAAGTCCGGCCTATGGCTACACCTTC.

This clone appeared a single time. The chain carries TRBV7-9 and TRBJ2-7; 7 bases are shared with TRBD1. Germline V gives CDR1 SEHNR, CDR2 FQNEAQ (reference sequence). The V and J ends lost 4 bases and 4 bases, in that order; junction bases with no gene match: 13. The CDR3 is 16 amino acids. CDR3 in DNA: TGTGCCAGCAGCTCATATAGAGACAGGGCCATGTACGAGCAGTACTTC. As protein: CASSSYRDRAMYEQYF.

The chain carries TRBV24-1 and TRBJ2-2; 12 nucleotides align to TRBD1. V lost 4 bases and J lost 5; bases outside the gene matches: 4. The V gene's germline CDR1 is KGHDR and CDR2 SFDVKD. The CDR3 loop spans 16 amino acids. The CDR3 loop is CATSEGTGGITGELFF. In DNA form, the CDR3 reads TGTGCCACCAGTGAGGGGACAGGGGGCATAACCGGGGAGCTGTTTTTT.

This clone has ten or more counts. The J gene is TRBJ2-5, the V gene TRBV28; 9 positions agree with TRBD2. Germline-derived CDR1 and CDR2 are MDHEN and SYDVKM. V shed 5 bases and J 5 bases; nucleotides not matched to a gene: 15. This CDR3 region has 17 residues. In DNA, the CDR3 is TGTGCCAGCAGTCAGAAAAGGGGTAGCGGGAGTAGGGAGACCCAGTACTTC. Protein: CASSQKRGSGSRETQYF.

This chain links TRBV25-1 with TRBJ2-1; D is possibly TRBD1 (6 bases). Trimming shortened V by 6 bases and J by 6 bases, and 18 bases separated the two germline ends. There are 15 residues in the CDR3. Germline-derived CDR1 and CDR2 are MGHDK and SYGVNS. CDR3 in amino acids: CASSPTGKRINEQFF. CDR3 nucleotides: TGTGCCAGCAGCCCTACAGGGAAAAGGATCAATGAGCAGTTCTTC.

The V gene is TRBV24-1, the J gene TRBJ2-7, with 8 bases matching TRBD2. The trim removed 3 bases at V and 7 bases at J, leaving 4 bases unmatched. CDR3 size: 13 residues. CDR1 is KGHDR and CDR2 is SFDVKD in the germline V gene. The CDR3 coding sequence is TGTGCCACCAGTGATGAACTAGCGGAGGAGCAGTACTTC. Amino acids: CATSDELAEEQYF.

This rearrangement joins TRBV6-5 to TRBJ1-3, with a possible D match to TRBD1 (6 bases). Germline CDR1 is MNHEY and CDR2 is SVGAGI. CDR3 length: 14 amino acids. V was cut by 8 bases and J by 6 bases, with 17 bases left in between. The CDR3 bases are TGTGCCAGCTCCACCTGGACAGAGGAAAACACCATATATTTT. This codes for CASSTWTEENTIYF.

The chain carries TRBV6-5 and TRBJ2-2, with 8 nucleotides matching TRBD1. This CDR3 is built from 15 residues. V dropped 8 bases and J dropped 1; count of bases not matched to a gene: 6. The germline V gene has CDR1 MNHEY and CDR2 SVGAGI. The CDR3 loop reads CASAGTGENTGELFF. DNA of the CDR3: TGTGCCAGCGCCGGGACAGGCGAGAACACCGGGGAGCTGTTTTTT.

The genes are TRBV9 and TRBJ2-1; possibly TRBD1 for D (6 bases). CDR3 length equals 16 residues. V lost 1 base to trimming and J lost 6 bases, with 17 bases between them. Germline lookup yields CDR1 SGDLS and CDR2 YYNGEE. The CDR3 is CASSVPGVRGTNEQFF. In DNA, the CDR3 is TGTGCCAGCAGCGTACCAGGGGTCCGGGGTACCAATGAGCAGTTCTTC.

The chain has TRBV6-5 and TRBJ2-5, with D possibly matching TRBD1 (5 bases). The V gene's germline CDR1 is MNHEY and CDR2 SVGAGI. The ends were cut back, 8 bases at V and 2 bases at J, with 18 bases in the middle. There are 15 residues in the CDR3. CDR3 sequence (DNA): TGTGCCAGCCTTGGCGCCAGGGCCCTTCAAGAGACCCAGTACTTC. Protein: CASLGARALQETQYF.

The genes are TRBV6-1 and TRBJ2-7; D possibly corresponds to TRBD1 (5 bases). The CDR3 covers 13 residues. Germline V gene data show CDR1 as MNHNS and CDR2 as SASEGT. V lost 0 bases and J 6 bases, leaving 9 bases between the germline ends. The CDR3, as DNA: TGTGCCAGCAGTGAAGCGAACAGGTTCGAGCAGTACTTC. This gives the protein CASSEANRFEQYF.

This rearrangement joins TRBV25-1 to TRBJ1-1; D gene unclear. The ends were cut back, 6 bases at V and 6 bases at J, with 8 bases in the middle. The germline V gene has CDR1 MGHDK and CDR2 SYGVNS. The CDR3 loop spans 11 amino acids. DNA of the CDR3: TGTGCCAGCAGATTTCTAGCTGAAGCTTTCTTT. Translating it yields CASRFLAEAFF.

Written as DNA, the CDR3 is TGCAGCGTGGATCAGGGGGCGCGCAAAGAGACCCAGTACTTC. It is translated as CSVDQGARKETQYF. The chain combines TRBV29-1 with TRBJ2-5; 8 nucleotides match TRBD1. Germline values: CDR1 SQVTM, CDR2 ANQGSEA. The CDR3 has 14 amino acids. Trimming cost V 6 bases and J 3 bases; bases outside gene matches: 9.

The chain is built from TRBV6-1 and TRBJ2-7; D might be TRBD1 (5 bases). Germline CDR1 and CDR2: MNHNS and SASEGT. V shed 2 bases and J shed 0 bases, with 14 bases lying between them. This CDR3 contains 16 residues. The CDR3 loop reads CASSEQGLLTSYEQYF. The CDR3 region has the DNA TGTGCCAGCAGTGAACAGGGCCTCCTTACCTCCTACGAGCAGTACTTC.

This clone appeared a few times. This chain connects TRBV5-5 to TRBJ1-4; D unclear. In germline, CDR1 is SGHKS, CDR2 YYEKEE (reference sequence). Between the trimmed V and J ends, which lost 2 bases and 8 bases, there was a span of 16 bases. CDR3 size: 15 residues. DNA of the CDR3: TGTGCCAGCAGCTTATCCTTGCAGATTAGCGAAAAACTGTTTTTT. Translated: CASSLSLQISEKLFF.

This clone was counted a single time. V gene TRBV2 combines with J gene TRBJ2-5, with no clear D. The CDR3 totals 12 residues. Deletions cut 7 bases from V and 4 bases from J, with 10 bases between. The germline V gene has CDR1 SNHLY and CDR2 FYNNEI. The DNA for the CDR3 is TGTGCCAGCACCAGAAGTCGAGAGACCCAGTACTTC. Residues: CASTRSRETQYF. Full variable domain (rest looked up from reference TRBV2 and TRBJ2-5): EPEVTQTPSHQVTQMGQEVILRCVPISNHLYFYWYRQILGQKVEFLVSFYNNEISEKSEIFDDQFSVERPDGSNFTLKIRSTKLEDSAMYFCASTRSRETQYFGPGTRLLVL.

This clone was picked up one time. For the CDR3, the DNA is TGTGCCAGCAGTGAAGAAGAGACAAGTAATCAGCCCCAGCATTTT. Amino acids: CASSEEETSNQPQHF. The chain carries TRBV2 and TRBJ1-5, with D hard to call. Germline loops: CDR1 SNHLY, CDR2 FYNNEI. Trimming pared 1 base from V and 4 bases from J, leaving 11 bases between. The CDR3 consists of 15 residues.

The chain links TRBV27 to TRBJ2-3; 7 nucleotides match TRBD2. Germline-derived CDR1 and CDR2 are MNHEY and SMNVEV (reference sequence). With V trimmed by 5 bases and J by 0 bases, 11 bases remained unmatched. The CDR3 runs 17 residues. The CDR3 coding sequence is TGTGCCAGCAGTCAAATACTTACTAGCGTAAGCACAGATACGCAGTATTTT. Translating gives CASSQILTSVSTDTQYF.